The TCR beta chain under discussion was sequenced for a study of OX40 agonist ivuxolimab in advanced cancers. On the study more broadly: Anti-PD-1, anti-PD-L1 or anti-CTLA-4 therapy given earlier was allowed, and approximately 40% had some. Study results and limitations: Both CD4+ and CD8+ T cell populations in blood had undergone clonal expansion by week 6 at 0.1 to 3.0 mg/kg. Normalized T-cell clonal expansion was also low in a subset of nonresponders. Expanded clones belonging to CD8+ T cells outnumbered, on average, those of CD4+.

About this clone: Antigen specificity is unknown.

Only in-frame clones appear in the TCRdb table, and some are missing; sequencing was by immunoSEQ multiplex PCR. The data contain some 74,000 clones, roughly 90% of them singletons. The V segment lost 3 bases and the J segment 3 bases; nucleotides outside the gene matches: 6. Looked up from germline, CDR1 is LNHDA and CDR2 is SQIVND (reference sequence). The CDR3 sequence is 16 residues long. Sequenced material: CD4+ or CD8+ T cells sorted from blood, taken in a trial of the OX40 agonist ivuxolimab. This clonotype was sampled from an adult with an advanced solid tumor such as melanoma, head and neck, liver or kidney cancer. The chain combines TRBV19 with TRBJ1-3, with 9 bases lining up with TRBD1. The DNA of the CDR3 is TGTGCCAGTAGTATGAGCGGGACAGGGTATGGAAACACCATATATTTT. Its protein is CASSMSGTGYGNTIYF.